Listed below are T cell receptor beta chains from one sample, sequenced in a study of blood T cell repertoires in COVID-19. Sequenced by immunoSEQ multiplex PCR; TCRdb stores in-frame clones only, minus some. Here the sample spans approximately 290,000 clones, about 85% being singletons. Sequencing was done on a sample of peripheral blood. The receptors were sampled from a human donor with COVID-19, enrolled during active disease. The donor label of this sample is uncertain. The conserved cysteine and the conserved F or W are not part of the CDR3 here. The order of the fields is CDR3 protein, clone size, J gene, V gene. Clone sizes are given selectively: once, few, many, or a class where the clone is expanded.

CDR3aa: ATSRVTGGGEQY
abundance: -
j_gene: TRBJ2-7
v_gene: TRBV6-6

CDR3aa: ASSIWTATNEKLF
abundance: once
j_gene: TRBJ1-4
v_gene: TRBV19

CDR3aa: ASSRRANYGYT
abundance: -
j_gene: TRBJ1-2
v_gene: TRBV19

CDR3aa: SVEERQRSYNEQF
abundance: -
j_gene: TRBJ2-1
v_gene: TRBV29-1

CDR3aa: SVEGGQGAF
abundance: -
j_gene: TRBJ1-1
v_gene: TRBV29-1

CDR3aa: AWSGSTGSGNTIY
abundance: -
j_gene: TRBJ1-3
v_gene: TRBV30

CDR3aa: ASSVGWDRTNTEAF
abundance: -
j_gene: TRBJ1-1
v_gene: TRBV9

CDR3aa: AWSRGGLEQPQH
abundance: -
j_gene: TRBJ1-5
v_gene: TRBV30

CDR3aa: ASSKDRGDHSNQPQH
abundance: -
j_gene: TRBJ1-5
v_gene: TRBV19

CDR3aa: SVQQKETQY
abundance: -
j_gene: TRBJ2-5
v_gene: TRBV29-1

CDR3aa: ASSLEIRDTLGEQY
abundance: -
j_gene: TRBJ2-7
v_gene: TRBV18

CDR3aa: AINTGTGNYNEQF
abundance: -
j_gene: TRBJ2-1
v_gene: TRBV10-3

CDR3aa: ASSFIKAGGGTDTQY
abundance: -
j_gene: TRBJ2-3
v_gene: TRBV5-1

CDR3aa: AIPGGSTDTQY
abundance: once
j_gene: TRBJ2-3
v_gene: TRBV10-1

CDR3aa: ASSHISGSYTGELF
abundance: -
j_gene: TRBJ2-2
v_gene: TRBV3-1/TRBV3-2

CDR3aa: SVLVDRGTFMNTEAF
abundance: -
j_gene: TRBJ1-1
v_gene: TRBV29-1

CDR3aa: ASMGAGDTQY
abundance: -
j_gene: TRBJ2-3
v_gene: TRBV6-5

CDR3aa: ASIKDRGFQETQY
abundance: -
j_gene: TRBJ2-5
v_gene: TRBV2

CDR3aa: ASSEWDSSSPLH
abundance: -
j_gene: TRBJ1-6
v_gene: TRBV25-1

CDR3aa: ASSIGVGRLSRNTEAF
abundance: -
j_gene: TRBJ1-1
v_gene: TRBV19

CDR3aa: ASSRYAKDLGPYWRSQETQY
abundance: -
j_gene: TRBJ2-5
v_gene: TRBV7-3

CDR3aa: ASSLGGGAFSGNTIY
abundance: -
j_gene: TRBJ1-3
v_gene: TRBV5-1

CDR3aa: ASSRGPSGTGNTIY
abundance: -
j_gene: TRBJ1-3
v_gene: TRBV6-2/TRBV6-3

CDR3aa: ASSLVGTSANNEQF
abundance: -
j_gene: TRBJ2-1
v_gene: TRBV7-2

CDR3aa: ASSGAGQGRQPQH
abundance: -
j_gene: TRBJ1-5
v_gene: TRBV19

CDR3aa: ATLLGAGVGNEQY
abundance: -
j_gene: TRBJ2-7
v_gene: TRBV10-3

CDR3aa: ASSSSWTENSPLH
abundance: -
j_gene: TRBJ1-6
v_gene: TRBV11-2

CDR3aa: ASSARTGTGRYGYT
abundance: few
j_gene: TRBJ1-2
v_gene: TRBV9

CDR3aa: ASSRETGTSSTDTQY
abundance: -
j_gene: TRBJ2-3
v_gene: TRBV7-3

CDR3aa: ASSLQDRTYEQY
abundance: -
j_gene: TRBJ2-7
v_gene: TRBV5-4

CDR3aa: ASSLGTSSYNEQF
abundance: -
j_gene: TRBJ2-1
v_gene: TRBV27

CDR3aa: ASSQDLGEDQPQH
abundance: -
j_gene: TRBJ1-5
v_gene: TRBV3-1/TRBV3-2

CDR3aa: ASKRGNEQF
abundance: -
j_gene: TRBJ2-1
v_gene: TRBV7-9

CDR3aa: AISELQQETQY
abundance: -
j_gene: TRBJ2-5
v_gene: TRBV10-3

CDR3aa: ASRGINYGYT
abundance: -
j_gene: TRBJ1-2
v_gene: TRBV2

CDR3aa: SVTRDSYYGYT
abundance: -
j_gene: TRBJ1-2
v_gene: TRBV29-1

CDR3aa: ASSFVNYGYT
abundance: -
j_gene: TRBJ1-2
v_gene: TRBV5-8

CDR3aa: ASSPQLGREALNEQF
abundance: -
j_gene: TRBJ2-1
v_gene: TRBV3-1/TRBV3-2

CDR3aa: ASSQERRGSRYEQY
abundance: few
j_gene: TRBJ2-7
v_gene: TRBV4-1

CDR3aa: ASLGGTGEKLF
abundance: -
j_gene: TRBJ1-4
v_gene: TRBV18

CDR3aa: ASMGQGYGNTIY
abundance: once
j_gene: TRBJ1-3
v_gene: TRBV28

CDR3aa: ASSPSSDRDEQY
abundance: few
j_gene: TRBJ2-7
v_gene: TRBV18

CDR3aa: ASRFNFNSGANVLT
abundance: -
j_gene: TRBJ2-6
v_gene: TRBV27

CDR3aa: ASLSGTGQGLGYGYT
abundance: -
j_gene: TRBJ1-2
v_gene: TRBV19

CDR3aa: ASSSLEASGTYEQY
abundance: -
j_gene: TRBJ2-7
v_gene: TRBV25-1

CDR3aa: ASSQDVPGYEQY
abundance: -
j_gene: TRBJ2-7
v_gene: TRBV4-3

CDR3aa: ASSREIAGSALTSTDTQY
abundance: -
j_gene: TRBJ2-3
v_gene: TRBV5-1

CDR3aa: ASSHYSGKGKNEQF
abundance: -
j_gene: TRBJ2-1
v_gene: TRBV6-2/TRBV6-3

CDR3aa: ASRVGQNYGYT
abundance: -
j_gene: TRBJ1-2
v_gene: TRBV28

CDR3aa: ASRDPAGGSTDTQY
abundance: -
j_gene: TRBJ2-3
v_gene: TRBV10-2

CDR3aa: ASSAIGGPTYEQY
abundance: -
j_gene: TRBJ2-7
v_gene: TRBV2

CDR3aa: AWSVMGLDYGYT
abundance: -
j_gene: TRBJ1-2
v_gene: TRBV30

CDR3aa: ASSVAYEGYEQY
abundance: -
j_gene: TRBJ2-7
v_gene: TRBV2

CDR3aa: SVDWTGAYGYT
abundance: -
j_gene: TRBJ1-2
v_gene: TRBV29-1